This T cell receptor (beta chain) was captured in a study of blood T cell repertoires in COVID-19. Authors' data handling: Amplification with reference gene primers provided the estimates of nucleated cell counts. The protocol was immunoSEQ multiplex PCR, while the TCRdb copy is restricted to in-frame clones and leaves out a portion. V and J calls and clone size are copied from that table; D and trimming were computed from the DNA. This table holds about 23,000 clones, approximately 94% found once. Sequencing input: peripheral blood. This receptor was taken from a woman aged 45 to 65 with active COVID-19.

Here the CDR3 DNA reads TGTGCCAGCAGTTTCGGGGGGACCGATCAGCCCCAGCATTTT. This sequence encodes CASSFGGTDQPQHF. The rearrangement uses TRBV27 and TRBJ1-5; a weak D match, TRBD1 (5 bases). The CDR3 contains 14 residues. CDR1 and CDR2 from the germline V gene are MNHEY and SMNVEV (reference sequence). With 3 bases removed from V and 5 bases from J, the gap between germline ends came to 11 bases.